The 30 T cell receptor beta chains below all came from one sample that was sequenced in a study of T-cell reconstitution after alpha-beta-depleted transplantation in children. Unique molecular identifiers were incorporated into the prepared TCRbeta library. TCRdb reanalysed the PCR reads using MiXCR and keeps one entry per CDR3 protein. The sample lists roughly 790,000 distinct CDR3 sequences; roughly 15% were seen once. This material consisted of PBMCs, mostly from graft donor cells, taken 360 days after TCRalphabeta/CD19-depleted stem cell transplant. Receptors were obtained from a male patient under 18 who had a stem cell transplant for acute lymphoblastic leukemia, so the T cells may come from the graft donor.

The chain joins TRBV20-1 to TRBJ2-1; 10 bases are shared with TRBD2. Germline values: CDR1 DFQATT, CDR2 SNEGSKA (reference sequence). This CDR3 comprises 18 residues. V gave up 5 bases and J gave up 7 bases; unmatched junction bases: 20. CDR3 DNA sequence: TGCAGTGCTCACCCCAAAGGGTTGGCTAGCGGGAGTCCGAATGAGCAGTTCTTC. Protein: CSAHPKGLASGSPNEQFF.

A few counts support this clonotype. The chain couples TRBV20-1 to TRBJ2-1; TRBD2 aligns across 11 bases. The CDR3 totals 16 residues. V lost 2 bases to trimming and J lost 6 bases; unmatched junction nucleotides: 9. Germline CDR1 DFQATT, CDR2 SNEGSKA (reference sequence). The CDR3 region is CSARLFGTSGLNEQFF. CDR3 nucleotides: TGCAGTGCTAGACTCTTCGGGACTAGCGGACTCAATGAGCAGTTCTTC.

This chain uses TRBV4-1 with TRBJ2-5, with D possibly TRBD1 on 6 matching bases. Trimming stripped 1 base from V and 2 bases from J, with 11 bases between. This CDR3 contains 15 residues. Germline V lookup: CDR1 MGHRA, CDR2 YSYEKL. CDR3 residues: CASSQGRQVQETQYF. The CDR3 DNA reads TGCGCCAGCAGCCAAGGAAGACAGGTTCAAGAGACCCAGTACTTC.

The gene calls are TRBV6-5 and TRBJ2-2, with TRBD1 as a possible D gene (5 bases). The CDR3 extends over 14 amino acids. The germline V gene has CDR1 MNHEY and CDR2 SVGAGI. V lost 7 bases and J 0 bases, leaving 9 bases between the germline ends. Here the CDR3 DNA reads TGTGCCAGCATCCCCAGGGCGAACACCGGGGAGCTGTTTTTT. It encodes CASIPRANTGELFF.

The CDR3 region has the DNA TGCAGTGCTCCCGACCGAGGGCACCAGTTCTTC. Translated, it gives CSAPDRGHQFF. This chain uses TRBV20-1 with TRBJ2-1; a possible D gene is TRBD2 (5 bases). This CDR3 has 11 amino acids. V was clipped by 5 bases and J by 13 bases, with 15 bases between them. CDR1 is DFQATT and CDR2 is SNEGSKA in the germline V gene (reference sequence).

The CDR3 bases are TGTGCCAGCAGTCAAGGACTAGCGGGAGACATGACCGGGGAGCTGTTTTTT. It translates to CASSQGLAGDMTGELFF. The chain uses TRBV27 and TRBJ2-2, with TRBD2 matching over 13 bases. J was trimmed by 5 bases and V by 5 bases; bases with no gene match: 8. Germline CDR1 reads MNHEY; CDR2 reads SMNVEV (reference sequence). The CDR3 is 17 amino acids.

This clonotype turned up a few times. The CDR3 sequence is CSARNSGTGISYEQYF. CDR3 in DNA: TGCAGTGCTAGAAATTCCGGGACAGGAATCTCCTACGAGCAGTACTTC. The gene calls are TRBV20-1 and TRBJ2-7; 8 nucleotides line up with TRBD1. Germline values: CDR1 DFQATT, CDR2 SNEGSKA (reference sequence). The CDR3 totals 16 residues. V lost 2 bases, J lost 0 bases, and 9 bases stayed unmatched.

This clonotype was found many times. Mismatch with germline at one junction end may stem from a read error. This chain links TRBV5-1 with TRBJ1-5; TRBD1 might be the D (6 bases). The V gene's germline CDR1 is SGHRS and CDR2 YFSETQ. The CDR3 has 14 amino acids. CDR3: CASSLAGGNQPQHF. The CDR3 DNA reads as TGTGCCAGCAGCTTAGCAGGGGGCAATCAGCCCCAGCATTTT. Using reference TRBV5-1 and TRBJ1-5 for the parts outside the CDR3, the full variable domain is KAGVTQTPRYLIKTRGQQVTLSCSPISGHRSVSWYQQTPGQGLQFLFEYFSETQRNKGNFPGRFSGRQFSNSRSEMNVSTLELGDSALYLCASSLAGGNQPQHFGDGTRLSIL.

This clonotype was counted a few times. The chain joins TRBV7-2 to TRBJ2-5, with D possibly called TRBD1 or TRBD2 (5 bases each). The CDR3 is made up of 14 amino acids. CDR1 SGHTA and CDR2 FQGNSA come from the germline V gene. Trimming took 5 bases from V and 5 from J, leaving 15 bases between them. CDR3 in amino acids: CASSPQRGAETQYF. CDR3 coding DNA: TGTGCCAGCAGCCCTCAGAGGGGAGCCGAGACCCAGTACTTC.

There are many counts of this clonotype. The rearrangement links TRBV9 to TRBJ2-1; D may be TRBD2 (5 bases). The ends were cut back, 0 bases at V and 5 bases at J, with 9 bases in the middle. Looked up from germline, CDR1 is SGDLS and CDR2 is YYNGEE. The CDR3 has 14 residues. The CDR3 here is CASSVGADNNEQFF. The CDR3 nucleotides are TGTGCCAGCAGCGTAGGAGCGGATAACAATGAGCAGTTCTTC.

The rearrangement uses TRBV28 and TRBJ2-6; 8 bases align to TRBD1. Trimming at V came to 6 bases and at J to 19 bases, leaving 11 bases not matched to a gene. The CDR3 runs to 12 residues. Looked up from germline, CDR1 is MDHEN and CDR2 is SYDVKM. This CDR3 is CASSPATGAPTF. CDR3 DNA sequence: TGTGCCAGCAGCCCCGCGACAGGGGCCCCCACTTTC.

This chain joins TRBV12-3 or TRBV12-4 and TRBJ2-2; unclear D gene. V gave up 2 bases and J gave up 7 bases, with 8 bases separating them. This CDR3 comprises 13 residues. The CDR3 sequence is CASSLRTNGELFF. CDR3 coding DNA: TGTGCCAGCAGTTTACGGACGAACGGGGAGCTGTTTTTT.

For this clonotype: It is likely a read error, because the conserved phenylalanine at the end of the CDR3 is missing. The DNA is left out, because the CDR3 cannot be placed on it with certainty; the CDR3 is given as TCRdb lists it. The chain is built from TRBV6-6 and TRBJ2-5; the table's D gene call, TRBD2, was not cross checked with the DNA. Germline loops: CDR1 MNHNY, CDR2 SVGAGI (reference sequence). The CDR3 is 11 amino acids in total, end residues counted. The CDR3 sequence: CASSYLPGPEV.

The chain combines TRBV10-3 with TRBJ2-7, with 10 bases lining up with TRBD2. CDR1 and CDR2 from the germline V gene are ENHRY and SYGVKD. The trim removed 6 bases at V and 2 bases at J, leaving 10 bases unmatched. The CDR3 runs 16 residues. The CDR3 DNA reads as TGTGCCATCAGACTCTTCAAGCGGGAGGGTACCTACGAGCAGTACTTC. Translation: CAIRLFKREGTYEQYF.

The rearrangement links TRBV6-2 or TRBV6-3 to TRBJ2-5; 8 nucleotides line up with TRBD1. The germline gives CDR1 MNHEY, CDR2 SVGEGT. There are 15 residues in the CDR3. V shed 6 bases, J shed 2 bases, and the junction held 8 bases outside the gene matches. In nucleotides, the CDR3 is TGTGCCAGCAGGCCAACGGACAGGGTACAAGAGACCCAGTACTTC. Amino acids: CASRPTDRVQETQYF.

This clonotype came up many times. V usage is TRBV20-1 and J usage is TRBJ1-1, with no clear D. V was shortened by 3 bases and J by 0 bases, with 11 bases between the two germline ends. The CDR3 length is 14 residues. The germline V gene encodes CDR1 DFQATT and CDR2 SNEGSKA (reference sequence). Here the CDR3 DNA reads TGCAGTGCTAGCCCACGGAGGGTGAACACTGAAGCTTTCTTT. Amino acid sequence: CSASPRRVNTEAFF.

The genes are TRBV6-5 and TRBJ2-3; perhaps TRBD2 as D (6 bases). Trimming took 4 bases from V and 0 from J, leaving 11 bases between them. The CDR3 is 15 amino acids. The germline CDR1 and CDR2 sequences are MNHEY and SVGAGI. The CDR3 DNA reads TGTGCCAGCAGTTCTAGCGAGATTAGCACAGATACGCAGTATTTT. It yields the protein CASSSSEISTDTQYF.

The rearrangement links TRBV3-1 to TRBJ2-2; D is perhaps TRBD2 (6 bases). This CDR3 spans 16 amino acids. Germline V CDR1 and CDR2: LGHDT, YNNKEL (reference sequence). Trimming removed 2 bases at V and 6 bases at J, with 16 bases between. CDR3 loop: CASSQLPGDVAGELFF. CDR3 nucleotides: TGTGCCAGCAGCCAACTGCCGGGGGATGTTGCCGGGGAGCTGTTTTTT. The entire variable domain, with the rest obtained from reference TRBV3-1 and TRBJ2-2, is as follows: DTAVSQTPKYLVTQMGNDKSIKCEQNLGHDTMYWYKQDSKKFLKIMFSYNNKELIINETVPNRFSPKSPDKAHLNLHINSLELGDSAVYFCASSQLPGDVAGELFFGEGSRLTVL.

The chain recombines TRBV27 with TRBJ2-1; D is ambiguous. The CDR3 is 16 residues long. Trimming took 0 bases from V and 5 from J, leaving 14 bases between them. Germline V gene lookup returns CDR1 MNHEY and CDR2 SMNVEV (reference sequence). The CDR3 DNA reads as TGTGCCAGCAGTTTATCCCCTGGCAGGTTACACAATGAGCAGTTCTTC. Translating gives CASSLSPGRLHNEQFF.

The table lists this clonotype with a few counts. The chain is built from TRBV5-1 and TRBJ2-1; D gene ambiguous. This CDR3 has 17 amino acids. Germline V gene lookup returns CDR1 SGHRS and CDR2 YFSETQ. Trimming shortened V by 3 bases and J by 4 bases, and 20 bases separated the two germline ends. The CDR3, as DNA: TGCGCCAGCAGCTCACCGAAGGATAATCTTATATACAATGAGCAGTTCTTC. Residues: CASSSPKDNLIYNEQFF.

The rearrangement links TRBV7-2 to TRBJ2-7, with TRBD2 matching 14 bases. The CDR3 extends over 17 amino acids. Germline CDR1 is SGHTA and CDR2 is FQGNSA. V was pared by 1 base and J by 6 bases, with 8 bases of the junction left unmatched. CDR3 residues: CASSLGLAGGLRGEQYF. DNA of the CDR3: TGTGCCAGCAGCTTAGGACTAGCGGGAGGGCTCCGTGGCGAGCAGTACTTC.

The chain recombines TRBV12-3 or TRBV12-4 with TRBJ2-1; the D gene is possibly TRBD2 (5 bases). The CDR3 covers 15 residues. Trimming shortened V by 5 bases and J by 2 bases, and 13 bases separated the two germline ends. CDR3 loop: CASSREGRTYNEQFF. CDR3 nucleotides: TGTGCCAGCAGTCGTGAGGGTCGAACCTACAATGAGCAGTTCTTC.

This clonotype has just a few counts. V gene TRBV21-1 combines with J gene TRBJ1-2; the D call in the table, TRBD1, was not verified against the DNA. TRBV21-1 is an annotated pseudogene. The CDR3 sequence is 19 residues long. In DNA form, the CDR3 reads TGTGCCAGCAGCAAAGTTCGAAGGGACCACAGGCCGCAGGACTATGGCTACACCTTC. Its translation: CASSKVRRDHRPQDYGYTF.

This clonotype was recorded at least ten times. The chain links TRBV12-3 or TRBV12-4 to TRBJ2-7; D gene unclear. The CDR3 runs to 12 residues. V was pared by 3 bases and J by 3 bases, with 6 bases between. The DNA of the CDR3 is TGTGCCAGCAGTTTTCACCGCTACGAGCAGTACTTC. Its protein product is CASSFHRYEQYF.

The chain employs TRBV18 and TRBJ1-5, with 9 bases identical to TRBD1. The CDR3 extends over 17 amino acids. Germline V CDR1 and CDR2: KGHSH, LQKENI. Trimming cost V 5 bases and J 4 bases; bases outside gene matches: 12. CDR3 in amino acids: CASSKGRTGDLNQPQHF. For the CDR3, the DNA is TGTGCCAGCTCAAAAGGGAGGACAGGGGACCTAAATCAGCCCCAGCATTTT.

The rearrangement joins TRBV7-6 to TRBJ1-2, with 8 nucleotides matching TRBD1. Per the germline V gene, CDR1 is SGHVS and CDR2 is FNYEAQ. J gave up 5 bases and V 3 bases, and 5 bases lay outside the gene matches. This CDR3 is 14 amino acids long. The CDR3 nucleotides are TGTGCCAGCAGCTTCCTTGGACAGGGTTATGGCTACACCTTC. Protein product: CASSFLGQGYGYTF. Full variable domain (rest looked up from reference TRBV7-6 and TRBJ1-2): GAGVSQSPRYKVTKRGQDVALRCDPISGHVSLYWYRQALGQGPEFLTYFNYEAQQDKSGLPNDRFSAERPEGSISTLTIQRTEQRDSAMYRCASSFLGQGYGYTFGSGTRLTVV.

In its sample, this clonotype was seen a few times. The chain combines TRBV30 with TRBJ1-2, with D tentatively TRBD1 (6 bases). CDR1 is GTSNPN and CDR2 is SVGIG in the germline V gene (reference sequence). The CDR3 has 10 residues. The CDR3 DNA sequence: TGTGCGGTTTACAGGGCTGGCTACACCTTC. Amino acid sequence: CAVYRAGYTF.

The chain couples TRBV6-5 to TRBJ1-2; possible D gene TRBD1, 6 bases. CDR1 and CDR2 from the germline V gene are MNHEY and SVGAGI. Trimming removed 3 bases at V and 8 bases at J, with 13 bases between. CDR3 length: 13 amino acids. In nucleotides, the CDR3 is TGTGCCAGCAGTTATGATCGGGGGCGAGGCTACACCTTC. Translating it yields CASSYDRGRGYTF.

The chain links TRBV6-5 to TRBJ2-3; maybe TRBD2 (5 bases). The CDR3 has 16 residues. Germline-derived CDR1 and CDR2 are MNHEY and SVGAGI. V lost 0 bases, J lost 1 base, and 11 bases lay in between. The chain's CDR3 is CASSYSGVLGTDTQYF. The CDR3, as DNA: TGTGCCAGCAGTTACTCCGGGGTATTGGGCACAGATACGCAGTATTTT.

This clonotype was detected many times. The J gene is TRBJ2-7, the V gene TRBV5-6; D is unresolved. Trimming cost V 0 bases and J 5 bases, with 6 bases left between them. The CDR3 runs 12 residues. Germline V CDR1 and CDR2: SGHDT, YYEEEE. Here the CDR3 reads CASSLVSDEQYF. The CDR3 bases are TGTGCCAGCAGCTTGGTGTCGGACGAGCAGTACTTC.